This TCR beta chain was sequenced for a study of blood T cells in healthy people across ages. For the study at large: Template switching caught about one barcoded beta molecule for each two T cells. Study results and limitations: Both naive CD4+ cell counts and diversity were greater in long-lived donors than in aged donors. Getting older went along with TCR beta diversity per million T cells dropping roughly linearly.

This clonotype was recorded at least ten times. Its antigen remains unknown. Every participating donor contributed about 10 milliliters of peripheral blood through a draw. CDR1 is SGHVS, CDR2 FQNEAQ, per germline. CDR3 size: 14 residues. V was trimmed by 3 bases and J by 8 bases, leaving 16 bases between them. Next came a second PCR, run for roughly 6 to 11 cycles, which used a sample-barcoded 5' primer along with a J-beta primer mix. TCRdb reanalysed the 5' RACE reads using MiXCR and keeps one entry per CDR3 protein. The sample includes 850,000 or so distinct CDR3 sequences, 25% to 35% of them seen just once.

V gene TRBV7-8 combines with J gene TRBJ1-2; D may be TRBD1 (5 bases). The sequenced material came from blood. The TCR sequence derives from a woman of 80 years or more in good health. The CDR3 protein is CASSFSRESSGYTF. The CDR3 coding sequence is TGTGCCAGCAGCTTCTCCAGGGAGTCAAGCGGCTACACCTTC.